These 14 T cell receptor beta chains were all obtained from the same sample, sequenced in a study of blood T cell repertoires in COVID-19. Using immunoSEQ multiplex PCR, the repertoire was profiled, and TCRdb retains in-frame clones only, with some absent. The data contain around 200,000 clones, less than 85% of them singletons. The sequencing input was PBMCs or T cells enriched from blood (not recorded which). The receptors derive from a man between 35 and 55 years old who had recovered from COVID-19.

The chain links TRBV4-3 to TRBJ2-1, with 9 bases aligning to TRBD1. V shed 3 bases and J 9 bases; nucleotides not matched to a gene: 9. Per the germline V gene, CDR1 is LGHNA and CDR2 is YSLEER. The CDR3 has 15 residues. The CDR3 spells CASSQITGTGTEQFF. In DNA, the CDR3 is TGCGCCAGCAGCCAGATCACCGGGACAGGGACTGAGCAGTTCTTC.

The chain joins TRBV3-1 (or the pseudogene TRBV3-2) to TRBJ1-5, with 8 nucleotides matching TRBD1. The J segment lost 4 bases and the V segment lost 4 bases, leaving 6 bases of the junction unmatched. Germline-derived CDR1 and CDR2 are LGHDT and YNNKEL (reference sequence). The CDR3 loop spans 15 amino acids. CDR3 in DNA: TGTGCCAGCAGCCTGGGGACAGGCCTGAATCAGCCCCAGCATTTT. As protein: CASSLGTGLNQPQHF.

The V call is TRBV28, the J call TRBJ1-3; D not resolved. CDR1 is MDHEN, CDR2 SYDVKM, per germline. The CDR3 has 15 amino acids. V lost 6 bases to trimming and J lost 0 bases, with 12 bases between them. In DNA form, the CDR3 reads TGTGCCAGCAGCCTTAACGCCGGCTCTGGAAACACCATATATTTT. Protein: CASSLNAGSGNTIYF.

The chain joins TRBV5-1 to TRBJ1-2; the match to TRBD1 covers 9 bases. Germline loops: CDR1 SGHRS, CDR2 YFSETQ. Losses at the gene ends were 6 bases for V and 6 bases for J; bases not matched to a gene: 15. The CDR3 is made up of 16 amino acids. The CDR3 DNA sequence: TGCGCCAGCAACAAAATTCCGGGACAGGGACCCGATGGCTACACCTTC. Protein sequence: CASNKIPGQGPDGYTF. The whole variable domain, filled in from reference TRBV5-1 and TRBJ1-2, reads KAGVTQTPRYLIKTRGQQVTLSCSPISGHRSVSWYQQTPGQGLQFLFEYFSETQRNKGNFPGRFSGRQFSNSRSEMNVSTLELGDSALYLCASNKIPGQGPDGYTFGSGTRLTVV.

This chain joins TRBV2 and TRBJ2-7; weak D call: TRBD1 (5 bases). Germline lookup yields CDR1 SNHLY and CDR2 FYNNEI. The V gene lost 6 bases and the J gene lost 3 bases, with 9 bases spanning the gap. The CDR3 has 12 amino acids. DNA for the CDR3: TGTGCCAGCAGGACAGAGAGCTACGAGCAGTACTTC. It codes for CASRTESYEQYF.

This clone was observed once. This sequence joins TRBV3-1 (or the pseudogene TRBV3-2) and TRBJ2-5; possible D gene TRBD1, 6 bases. CDR3 length: 15 amino acids. Germline V gives CDR1 LGHDT, CDR2 YNNKEL (reference sequence). The V end lost 2 bases, the J end lost 4 bases, and 14 bases lay between the germline ends. CDR3 nucleotide sequence: TGTGCCAGCAGCCAAACTACAGGGCTGAGAGAGACCCAGTACTTC. Protein: CASSQTTGLRETQYF.

This clone has a handful of counts. Other nucleotide sequences in the sample specify the same CDR3. J is TRBJ2-7 and V is TRBV5-1, with D possibly being TRBD2 (6 bases). V dropped 3 bases and J dropped 3 bases, with 13 bases sitting between them. Germline CDR1 and CDR2: SGHRS and YFSETQ. This CDR3 contains 14 residues. The CDR3 sequence: CASSSVAGSYEQYF. The DNA of the CDR3 is TGCGCCAGCAGCTCCGTGGCGGGAAGCTACGAGCAGTACTTC.

The rearrangement joins TRBV6-2 or TRBV6-3 to TRBJ2-6; a weak D match, TRBD1 (6 bases). The V and J ends lost 2 bases and 0 bases respectively, with 14 bases between them. The CDR3 sequence is 18 residues long. CDR1 and CDR2 from the germline V gene are MNHEY and SVGEGT. The chain's CDR3 is CASSYAQGKFSGANVLTF. CDR3 sequence (DNA): TGTGCCAGCAGTTACGCACAGGGCAAATTCTCTGGGGCCAACGTCCTGACTTTC.

The gene calls are TRBV7-2 and TRBJ2-2; a weak D match, TRBD2 (5 bases). Deletions cut 4 bases from V and 6 bases from J, with 15 bases between. The germline CDR1 and CDR2 sequences are SGHTA and FQGNSA. This CDR3 comprises 15 residues. CDR3 in amino acids: CASSSSTRIPGELFF. CDR3 DNA sequence: TGTGCCAGCAGCTCCTCAACTAGGATACCCGGGGAGCTGTTTTTT. The whole variable domain, filled in from reference TRBV7-2 and TRBJ2-2, reads GAGVSQSPSNKVTEKGKDVELRCDPISGHTALYWYRQSLGQGLEFLIYFQGNSAPDKSGLPSDRFSAERTGGSVSTLTIQRTQQEDSAVYLCASSSSTRIPGELFFGEGSRLTVL.

The chain recombines TRBV2 with TRBJ2-2; D is uncertain. Looked up from germline, CDR1 is SNHLY and CDR2 is FYNNEI. The CDR3 loop spans 14 amino acids. Between the trimmed V and J ends, which lost 3 bases and 6 bases, there was a span of 11 bases. In DNA form, the CDR3 reads TGTGCCAGCAGTGACAGCAGGTATCCCGGGGAGCTGTTTTTT. It is translated as CASSDSRYPGELFF.

This chain joins TRBV18 and TRBJ2-5; D may be TRBD1 (7 bases). CDR3 length: 14 residues. CDR1 is KGHSH, CDR2 LQKENI, per germline. V lost 5 bases to trimming and J lost 1 base, with 11 bases between them. The CDR3 region has the DNA TGTGCCAGCTCAGCGGGACAGCTCCAAGAGACCCAGTACTTC. It specifies CASSAGQLQETQYF.

Only one count was recorded for this clone. The J gene is TRBJ1-3, the V gene TRBV6-1; TRBD1 might be the D (6 bases). The CDR3 is 15 amino acids. The V end lost 3 bases, the J end lost 2 bases, and 11 bases lay between the germline ends. Germline assignment: CDR1 MNHNS and CDR2 SASEGT. CDR3 residues: CASSDSRGTGNTIYF. DNA for the CDR3: TGTGCCAGCAGTGATTCCAGGGGAACTGGAAACACCATATATTTT.

The count of this clone is one. The chain combines TRBV3-1 (or the pseudogene TRBV3-2) with TRBJ2-7; no clear D. Trimming removed 4 bases from V and 4 bases from J, with 11 bases in between. From germline, CDR1 is LGHDT and CDR2 YNNKEL (reference sequence). The CDR3 has 13 amino acids. This chain's CDR3 is CASSLGLRYEQYF. As DNA, the CDR3 is TGTGCCAGCAGCCTCGGTTTAAGATACGAGCAGTACTTC.

The chain couples TRBV10-3 to TRBJ1-5; D gene ambiguous. From germline, CDR1 is ENHRY and CDR2 SYGVKD. This CDR3 is 13 amino acids long. V lost 7 bases and J 5 bases, leaving 12 bases between the germline ends. The CDR3 spells CAITGRLDQPQHF. The CDR3 DNA is TGTGCCATCACGGGGAGGTTGGATCAGCCCCAGCATTTT.